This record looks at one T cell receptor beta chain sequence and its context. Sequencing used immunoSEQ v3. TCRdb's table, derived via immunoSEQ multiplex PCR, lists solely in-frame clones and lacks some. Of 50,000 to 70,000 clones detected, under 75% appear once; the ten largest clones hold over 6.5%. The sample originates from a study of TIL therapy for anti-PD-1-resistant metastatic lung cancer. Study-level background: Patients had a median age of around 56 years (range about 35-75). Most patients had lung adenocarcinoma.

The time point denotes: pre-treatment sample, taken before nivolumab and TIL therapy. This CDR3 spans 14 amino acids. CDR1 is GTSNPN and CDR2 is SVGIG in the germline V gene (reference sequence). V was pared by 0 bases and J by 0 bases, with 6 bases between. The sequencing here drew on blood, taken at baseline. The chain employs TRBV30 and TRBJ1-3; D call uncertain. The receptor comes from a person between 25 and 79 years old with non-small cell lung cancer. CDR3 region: CAWSVLNSGNTIYF. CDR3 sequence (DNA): TGTGCCTGGAGTGTACTAAACTCTGGAAACACCATATATTTT.